The 17 T cell receptor beta chains below come from one sample, sequenced in a study of cytomegalovirus exposure and HLA in healthy donors listed by TCRdb under 2017. Libraries were built with the immunoSEQ multiplex PCR assay. A mixture of 60 forward primers for TCR Vbeta segments and 13 reverse primers for TCR Jbeta segments was used in the multiplex PCR. The clones in this table, taken by TCRdb from immuneACCESS, are in-frame only. Not every clone is retained; where verified, under half of the shortfall comes from an unresolved V gene, and the cause of the rest is unknown. Recorded for this sample are about 94,000 clones; around four fifths of them occurred a single time. Of the sample, approximately 6.4% falls within the top ten clones. The source material was PBMCs. The receptors originated from a man in his forties in good health and CMV-seropositive.

In its sample, this clone was seen a few times. The chain is built from TRBV23-1 and TRBJ2-7; TRBD2 matches at 9 bases. TRBV23-1 is noted as an ORF with a role that remains uncertain. Trimming at V came to 2 bases and at J to 0 bases, leaving 8 bases not matched to a gene. The CDR3 consists of 17 residues. The CDR3 is CASSQKGPAGGSYEQYF. CDR3 nucleotides: TGCGCCAGCAGTCAAAAAGGCCCAGCGGGGGGCTCCTACGAGCAGTACTTC.

V usage is TRBV29-1 and J usage is TRBJ2-1; a possible D gene is TRBD1 (5 bases). Germline V gene sequence: CDR1 SQVTM, CDR2 ANQGSEA. This CDR3 has 13 amino acids. With 6 bases removed from V and 0 bases from J, the gap between germline ends came to 9 bases. The CDR3 DNA sequence: TGCAGCGTAGGACAAAGCTCCTACAATGAGCAGTTCTTC. Amino acid sequence: CSVGQSSYNEQFF.

This chain joins TRBV14 and TRBJ1-1; the D is unclear. The V end lost 4 bases, the J end lost 0 bases, and 9 bases lay between the germline ends. Germline V gives CDR1 SGHDN, CDR2 FVKESK. The CDR3 sequence is 14 residues long. CDR3 nucleotides: TGTGCCAGCAGCCGCGCAGGCGTGAACACTGAAGCTTTCTTT. It yields the protein CASSRAGVNTEAFF.

This clone was observed a handful of times. The J gene is TRBJ2-1, the V gene TRBV5-6; the match to TRBD2 covers 8 bases. CDR3 size: 14 residues. CDR1 is SGHDT, CDR2 YYEEEE, per germline. Trimming at V came to 6 bases and at J to 3 bases, leaving 5 bases not matched to a gene. The CDR3 nucleotides read TGTGCCAGCAACATAGCGGGGAACTACAATGAGCAGTTCTTC. Translation gives CASNIAGNYNEQFF.

This clone was detected a few times. The rearrangement links TRBV29-1 to TRBJ2-3, with 7 bases matching TRBD2. The CDR3 loop spans 15 amino acids. In germline, CDR1 is SQVTM, CDR2 ANQGSEA. V lost 4 bases and J lost 0; bases outside the gene matches: 7. CDR3 region: CSVGTSRTSTDTQYF. The CDR3, as DNA: TGCAGCGTTGGGACTAGTCGCACTAGCACAGATACGCAGTATTTT.

The chain is built from TRBV6-4 and TRBJ2-6; D remains unclear. The germline V gene has CDR1 MRHNA and CDR2 SNTAGT. V lost 2 bases and J 0 bases, leaving 2 bases between the germline ends. The CDR3 is 14 amino acids. Here the CDR3 DNA reads TGTGCCAGCAGTGACCGCTCTGGGGCCAACGTCCTGACTTTC. As protein: CASSDRSGANVLTF.

The chain is built from TRBV10-3 and TRBJ2-1; 11 bases agree with TRBD2. Germline V gene sequence: CDR1 ENHRY, CDR2 SYGVKD. V was clipped by 5 bases and J by 4 bases; unmatched bases: 4. The CDR3 has 15 residues. For the CDR3, the DNA is TGTGCCATCAGTTATAGCGGGGGGGCATACAATGAGCAGTTCTTC. Its protein is CAISYSGGAYNEQFF.

The chain combines TRBV10-1 with TRBJ1-2, with D perhaps matching TRBD1 (6 bases). CDR1 is WNHNN and CDR2 is SYGVQD in the germline V gene (reference sequence). The V end lost 6 bases, the J end lost 2 bases, and 13 bases lay between the germline ends. The CDR3 spans 14 residues. The CDR3 DNA sequence: TGCGCCAGCAGCGACAGCGACAGGAACTATGGCTACACCTTC. Amino acids: CASSDSDRNYGYTF.

The chain links TRBV28 to TRBJ2-5; a possible D gene is TRBD1 (6 bases). V was trimmed by 6 bases and J by 1 base, leaving 12 bases between them. Germline-derived CDR1 and CDR2 are MDHEN and SYDVKM. The CDR3 is made up of 14 amino acids. The CDR3 DNA reads as TGTGCCAGCAGAGGGGGATGGGTCCAAGAGACCCAGTACTTC. Amino acid sequence: CASRGGWVQETQYF.

The chain uses TRBV5-6 and TRBJ1-5; tentatively, D is TRBD1 (6 bases). Germline V gene data show CDR1 as SGHDT and CDR2 as YYEEEE. The V gene lost 1 base and the J gene lost 2 bases, with 10 bases spanning the gap. This CDR3 has 15 residues. The CDR3 loop is CASSLTGPGNQPQHF. Here the CDR3 DNA reads TGTGCCAGCAGCTTGACAGGGCCGGGCAATCAGCCCCAGCATTTT.

This chain links TRBV5-1 with TRBJ2-3, with 8 bases that match TRBD1. Germline lookup yields CDR1 SGHRS and CDR2 YFSETQ. The CDR3 covers 14 residues. V was pared by 3 bases and J by 4 bases, with 4 bases of the junction left unmatched. CDR3 DNA sequence: TGCGCCAGCAGCTCCGGACAGGGTTCAGATACGCAGTATTTT. Residues: CASSSGQGSDTQYF. The full variable domain, rest sourced from reference TRBV5-1 and TRBJ2-3, is KAGVTQTPRYLIKTRGQQVTLSCSPISGHRSVSWYQQTPGQGLQFLFEYFSETQRNKGNFPGRFSGRQFSNSRSEMNVSTLELGDSALYLCASSSGQGSDTQYFGPGTRLTVL.

This clone occurred a few times. This chain joins TRBV7-9 and TRBJ1-4; 8 positions match TRBD1. The CDR3 covers 14 residues. V was pared by 6 bases and J by 8 bases, with 8 bases of the junction left unmatched. CDR1 and CDR2 (germline): SEHNR, FQNEAQ (reference sequence). CDR3 residues: CASSPQGAQEKLFF. The CDR3 nucleotides read TGTGCCAGCAGTCCGCAGGGGGCGCAGGAAAAACTGTTTTTT.

This clone was seen only a few times. This chain joins TRBV9 and TRBJ2-3; the match to TRBD1 covers 10 bases. Germline V CDR1 and CDR2: SGDLS, YYNGEE. The CDR3 length is 16 residues. V lost 4 bases, J lost 2 bases, and 7 bases stayed unmatched. CDR3: CASSTSRQGATDTQYF. The CDR3 DNA sequence: TGTGCCAGCAGCACTTCCCGACAGGGGGCCACAGATACGCAGTATTTT.

The genes are TRBV28 and TRBJ2-7; 9 bases are a match to TRBD1. CDR3 length: 14 amino acids. Germline assignment: CDR1 MDHEN and CDR2 SYDVKM. The J segment lost 7 bases and the V segment lost 11 bases, leaving 15 bases of the junction unmatched. The CDR3: CAVQEGTGLEEQYF. In DNA, the CDR3 is TGTGCCGTTCAGGAGGGGACAGGGTTGGAAGAGCAGTACTTC.

The V gene is TRBV2, the J gene TRBJ1-1, with 7 bases identical to TRBD1. The V gene's germline CDR1 is SNHLY and CDR2 FYNNEI. The CDR3 sequence is 11 residues long. V shed 4 bases and J 7 bases; nucleotides not matched to a gene: 0. The CDR3 DNA is TGTGCCAGCAGTGGGGACAGTGAAGCTTTCTTT. It specifies CASSGDSEAFF.

The chain joins TRBV7-9 to TRBJ2-7, with a weak D call TRBD2 (6 bases). CDR1 is SEHNR, CDR2 FQNEAQ, per germline (reference sequence). The V end lost 6 bases, the J end lost 6 bases, and 21 bases lay between the germline ends. This CDR3 is 15 amino acids long. The CDR3 sequence: CASRLSRGLSAEQYF. CDR3 coding DNA: TGTGCCAGCAGACTGTCACGGGGACTCTCCGCCGAGCAGTACTTC. Looking up the rest from reference TRBV7-9 and TRBJ2-7 gives the full variable domain: DTGVSQNPRHKITKRGQNVTFRCDPISEHNRLYWYRQTLGQGPEFLTYFQNEAQLEKSRLLSDRFSAERPKGSFSTLEIQRTEQGDSAMYLCASRLSRGLSAEQYFGPGTRLTVT.

This clone appeared a few times. The gene calls are TRBV4-1 and TRBJ2-4; 7 nucleotides line up with TRBD2. Trimming at V came to 2 bases and at J to 0 bases, leaving 19 bases not matched to a gene. Germline assignment: CDR1 MGHRA and CDR2 YSYEKL. The CDR3 runs to 21 residues. CDR3 sequence (DNA): TGCGCCAGCAGCCAATCCTTGGGGATACTAGCGAAAACTCTAGCCAAAAACATTCAGTACTTC. It encodes CASSQSLGILAKTLAKNIQYF.